This T cell receptor beta chain came from a study of control samples from healthy donors and cancer patients. Germline values: CDR1 SGDLS, CDR2 YYNGEE. The CDR3 covers 16 residues. V gave up 1 base and J gave up 2 bases, with 12 bases separating them. There are a few counts of this clone. TCRdb keeps only in-frame clones here, not all; method: immunoSEQ multiplex PCR. The sample has around 68,000 clones; 83% are singletons. The receptor was derived from a man between 60 and 70 years old in good health. The genes are TRBV9 and TRBJ2-2; TRBD1 or TRBD2 may be the D gene (5 bases each). Sequencing input: blood. This chain's CDR3 is CASSVRGDGNTGELFF. The DNA of the CDR3 is TGTGCCAGCAGCGTAAGAGGGGACGGAAACACCGGGGAGCTGTTTTTT.